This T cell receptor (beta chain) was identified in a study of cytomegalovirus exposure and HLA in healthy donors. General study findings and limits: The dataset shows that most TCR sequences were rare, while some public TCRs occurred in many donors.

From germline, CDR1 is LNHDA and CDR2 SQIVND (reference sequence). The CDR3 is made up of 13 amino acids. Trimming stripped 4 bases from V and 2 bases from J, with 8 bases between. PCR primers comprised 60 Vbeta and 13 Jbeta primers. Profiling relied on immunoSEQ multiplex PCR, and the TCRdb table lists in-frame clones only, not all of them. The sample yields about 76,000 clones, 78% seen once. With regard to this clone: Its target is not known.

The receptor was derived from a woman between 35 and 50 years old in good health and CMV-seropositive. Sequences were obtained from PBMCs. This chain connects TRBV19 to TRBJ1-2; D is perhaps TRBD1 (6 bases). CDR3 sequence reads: CASSKTGNYGYTF. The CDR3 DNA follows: TGTGCCAGTAGTAAAACAGGGAACTATGGCTACACCTTC.